This T cell receptor (beta chain) was captured by sequencing in a study of T-cell reconstitution after alpha-beta-depleted transplantation in children. This clonotype has ten or more counts. During its preparation, the TCRbeta library received unique molecular identifiers. TCRdb called the PCR reads again in MiXCR, with one record for every CDR3 protein. The data hold about half a million distinct CDR3 sequences, with around 13% observed a single time. The CDR3 sequence is 15 residues long. The V gene's germline CDR1 is SGHRS and CDR2 YFSETQ. V lost 0 bases and J lost 5, with 15 bases in between. The genes are TRBV5-1 and TRBJ2-7; D is ambiguous. The source is a human donor who donated a stem cell graft to a child with combined immunodeficiency. This specimen was PBMCs from the stem cell graft donor, taken from the stem cell graft. CDR3 in DNA: TGCGCCAGCAGCTTGGAGGGCGGTAGCAACAACGAGCAGTACTTC. As protein: CASSLEGGSNNEQYF.